These 10 T cell receptor beta chains share one sample of origin, sequenced in a study of blood T cell repertoires in COVID-19. Data came from immunoSEQ multiplex PCR; TCRdb stores just in-frame clones and leaves some out. The table includes 12,000 or so clones, about 70% detected once. Sequencing was carried out using peripheral blood. These receptors were obtained from a man in his sixties with COVID-19, enrolled during active disease.

DNA for the CDR3: TGTGCCAGCAGCCACGCCCTAGCGGGGGCGTACAATGAGCAGTTCTTC. This sequence encodes CASSHALAGAYNEQFF. The chain carries TRBV3-1 (or the pseudogene TRBV3-2) and TRBJ2-1, with 10 bases fitting TRBD2. With V trimmed by 3 bases and J by 4 bases, 6 bases remained unmatched. The CDR3 extends over 16 amino acids. From germline, CDR1 is LGHDT and CDR2 YNNKEL (reference sequence).

This clone occurred once. The V and J genes are TRBV11-3 and TRBJ2-1, with D possibly being TRBD2 (5 bases). The ends were cut back, 1 base at V and 2 bases at J, with 12 bases in the middle. The CDR3 is made up of 16 amino acids. Germline CDR1 and CDR2: SGHNT and YENEEA. The CDR3 region has the DNA TGTGCCAGCAGCTTAGGACCGGCTAGCCCCTACAATGAGCAGTTCTTC. Translation gives CASSLGPASPYNEQFF.

This chain links TRBV27 with TRBJ1-1; the match to TRBD1 covers 7 bases. V gave up 2 bases and J gave up 1 base; unmatched junction bases: 4. This CDR3 spans 15 amino acids. Germline CDR1 reads MNHEY; CDR2 reads SMNVEV (reference sequence). As DNA, the CDR3 is TGTGCCAGCAGTTTACAGGGGGGACGGAACACTGAAGCTTTCTTT. Protein sequence: CASSLQGGRNTEAFF.

The chain carries TRBV11-2 and TRBJ1-1; 7 nucleotides match TRBD1. With V trimmed by 4 bases and J by 6 bases, 14 bases remained unmatched. The CDR3 loop spans 16 amino acids. CDR1 and CDR2 (germline): SGHAT, FQNNGV. The chain's CDR3 is CASSSQTGPKRAEAFF. The CDR3 DNA sequence: TGTGCCAGCAGCTCCCAGACAGGGCCAAAAAGGGCTGAAGCTTTCTTT.

J is TRBJ1-2 and V is TRBV19; D perhaps matches TRBD1 (6 bases). This CDR3 region has 16 residues. Trimming took off 1 base at V and 3 bases at J, with 15 bases between the two ends. Germline CDR1 and CDR2: LNHDA and SQIVND (reference sequence). CDR3 DNA: TGTGCCAGTAGTATAGTGTCCAGGGGAAGGTACTATGGCTACACCTTC. Its translation: CASSIVSRGRYYGYTF.

The chain has TRBV6-5 and TRBJ1-2; possibly TRBD1 for D (6 bases). The length of the CDR3 is 15 residues. Trimming removed 6 bases from V and 6 bases from J, with 20 bases in between. In germline, CDR1 is MNHEY, CDR2 SVGAGI. For the CDR3, the DNA is TGTGCCAGCAGCTCTCCTACAGGGACGGGCGATGGCTACACCTTC. Its protein is CASSSPTGTGDGYTF.

V is TRBV21-1 and J is TRBJ2-1; the table calls TRBD2, which could not be checked here. TRBV21-1 is listed as a pseudogene. The CDR3 loop spans 15 amino acids. CDR3 residues: CASTPGLGLFSEQFF. In DNA, the CDR3 is TGTGCCAGCACCCCGGGACTAGGGTTGTTCAGTGAGCAGTTCTTC.

The chain recombines TRBV11-2 with TRBJ1-2; D may be TRBD1 (6 bases). Germline V CDR1 and CDR2: SGHAT, FQNNGV. The V end was cut by 5 bases, the J end by 6 bases, with 16 bases between. The CDR3 sequence is 14 residues long. CDR3 sequence (DNA): TGTGCCAGCAGCGCCCTGGACAGCCCTGATGGCTACACCTTC. This gives the protein CASSALDSPDGYTF.

The CDR3 region is CSVEVFLTTYNEQFF. In DNA, the CDR3 is TGCAGCGTTGAAGTCTTCCTTACTACCTACAATGAGCAGTTCTTC. The chain joins TRBV29-1 to TRBJ2-1; no definite D call. V was clipped by 1 base and J by 2 bases, with 12 bases between them. The CDR3 is 15 residues long. Per germline, CDR1 SQVTM and CDR2 ANQGSEA.

The chain combines TRBV3-1 (or the pseudogene TRBV3-2) with TRBJ2-3; D might be TRBD1 (5 bases). There are 18 residues in the CDR3. The V end was cut by 4 bases, the J end by 2 bases, with 22 bases between. Germline V lookup: CDR1 LGHDT, CDR2 YNNKEL (reference sequence). The CDR3 reads CASSPHGATGWDTDTQYF. In DNA form, the CDR3 reads TGTGCCAGCAGCCCACATGGGGCTACCGGGTGGGACACAGATACGCAGTATTTT.